The clone carrying this TCR beta chain was seen more than once but under ten times. Its antigen is unidentified. The source of the sample is a study of response to subunit inactivated influenza vaccine. Study results and limitations: With each seasonal influenza vaccination, the authors suggested, few new T cells are recruited.

From the RT-PCR reads, TCRdb called clonotypes with MiXCR, one entry per CDR3 protein. The data show 600,000 to 850,000 distinct CDR3 sequences, around 13% seen once. Sequenced material: PBMCs from blood, taken 14 days before vaccination. The clonotype was recovered from a man aged 45-65 years who received an inactivated influenza vaccine.

Written as DNA, the CDR3 is TGCGCCAGCCGTTATGGGGGACAGGGAATCTCTGGGGCCAACGTCCTGACTTTC. This encodes CASRYGGQGISGANVLTF. The gene calls are TRBV5-1 and TRBJ2-6; 9 nucleotides line up with TRBD1. Losses at the gene ends were 7 bases for V and 0 bases for J; bases not matched to a gene: 11. The germline V gene encodes CDR1 SGHRS and CDR2 YFSETQ. CDR3 length equals 18 residues.